This T cell receptor (beta chain) was sequenced for a study of blood T cell repertoires in COVID-19. V was clipped by 4 bases and J by 5 bases; unmatched bases: 7. Germline CDR1 reads LNHDA; CDR2 reads SQIVND (reference sequence). The CDR3 contains 15 residues. In the original workflow: Reference gene primer amplification in the assay estimated nucleated cell counts. Only in-frame clones appear in the TCRdb table, and some are missing; sequencing was by immunoSEQ multiplex PCR. Clonal size and the V and J genes are those of that table, whereas D and trimming came from the DNA. The sample includes around 88,000 clones, around nine tenths of them seen just once.

The sequencing sample was made of peripheral blood. This chain joins TRBV19 and TRBJ2-7, with 11 bases that match TRBD1. The TCR originated in an elderly woman with acute or convalescent COVID-19. Written as DNA, the CDR3 is TGTGCCAGTAGTAGCCGGGACAGGGGGTTCCACGAGCAGTACTTC. Amino acid sequence: CASSSRDRGFHEQYF.